These T cell receptor beta chains were read from a single sample in a study of CD8+CD57+ T cells in acquired aplastic anemia. TCRdb analysed the reads with MiXCR anew, one entry per CDR3 protein. The table records over 150,000 distinct CDR3 sequences, 65% to 75% of them present only once. What was sequenced was sorted CD4+, CD8+, or CD8+CD57+ T cells (not recorded which) from PBMCs. Receptor source: a human donor with aplastic anemia. Each CDR3 is given with its conserved first and last residue. Fields, in order: J gene, V gene, CDR3 protein.

j_gene: TRBJ1-2
v_gene: TRBV10-3
CDR3aa: CAISVGQSDLANYGYTF

j_gene: TRBJ1-5
v_gene: TRBV10-3
CDR3aa: CAIGQGGNQPQHF

j_gene: TRBJ2-3
v_gene: TRBV7-3
CDR3aa: CASSFSHGDTQYF

j_gene: TRBJ1-1
v_gene: TRBV5-1
CDR3aa: CASSLAGGGVNTEAFF

j_gene: TRBJ1-1
v_gene: TRBV18
CDR3aa: CASSPRDRVSEAFF

j_gene: TRBJ1-1
v_gene: TRBV15
CDR3aa: CATSRPGAVQAEAFF

j_gene: TRBJ2-5
v_gene: TRBV13
CDR3aa: CASSLWTVQETQYF

j_gene: TRBJ1-1
v_gene: TRBV7-3
CDR3aa: CASSLSSGNTEAFF

j_gene: TRBJ2-2
v_gene: TRBV2
CDR3aa: CATQSGTHTGELFF

j_gene: TRBJ2-7
v_gene: TRBV9
CDR3aa: CASSPPDPSYEQYF

j_gene: TRBJ1-5
v_gene: TRBV29-1
CDR3aa: CSGSTGDYQPQHF

j_gene: TRBJ2-1
v_gene: TRBV7-6
CDR3aa: CASSPWASGSDEQFF

j_gene: TRBJ2-2
v_gene: TRBV7-3
CDR3aa: CASSKLNTGELFF

j_gene: TRBJ1-2
v_gene: TRBV20-1
CDR3aa: CSAHAGYGYTF

j_gene: TRBJ2-5
v_gene: TRBV19
CDR3aa: CASSIAVFQETQYF